Sequencing of this TCR beta chain was carried out in a study of cytomegalovirus exposure and HLA in healthy donors. Points from the study as a whole: The presence/absence work took it that sequencing depth was about the same across donors. Cytomegalovirus-associated status was assigned to about 160 TCR beta chains.

PCR involved 60 Vbeta and 13 Jbeta primers. The repertoire was sequenced with immunoSEQ multiplex PCR; TCRdb's copy has only in-frame clones and lacks some. In the table there are about 31,000 clones, roughly 89% of which are singletons. Comment on this clone: Its target is unknown.

The germline gives CDR1 WNHNN, CDR2 SYGVQD (reference sequence). Losses at the gene ends were 9 bases for V and 4 bases for J; bases not matched to a gene: 8. The CDR3 extends over 14 amino acids. The chain links TRBV10-1 to TRBJ2-7, with 11 nucleotides matching TRBD2. What was sequenced was PBMCs. This sequence originates from a boy under 18 in good health and CMV-seronegative. CDR3 sequence (DNA): TGCGCCAGGGGAATAGCGGGGGGGCTTTACGAGCAGTACTTC. Translating gives CARGIAGGLYEQYF.